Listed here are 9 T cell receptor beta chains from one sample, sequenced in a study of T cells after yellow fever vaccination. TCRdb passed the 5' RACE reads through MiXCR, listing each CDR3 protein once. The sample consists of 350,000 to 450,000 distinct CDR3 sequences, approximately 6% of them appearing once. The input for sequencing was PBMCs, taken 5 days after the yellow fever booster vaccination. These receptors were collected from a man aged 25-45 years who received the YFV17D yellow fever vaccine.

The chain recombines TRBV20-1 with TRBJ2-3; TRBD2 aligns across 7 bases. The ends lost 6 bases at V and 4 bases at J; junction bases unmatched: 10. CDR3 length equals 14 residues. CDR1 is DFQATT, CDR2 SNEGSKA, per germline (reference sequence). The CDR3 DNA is TGCAGTGCCGCATCCCCGCTAGCGGCAGATACGCAGTATTTT. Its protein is CSAASPLAADTQYF.

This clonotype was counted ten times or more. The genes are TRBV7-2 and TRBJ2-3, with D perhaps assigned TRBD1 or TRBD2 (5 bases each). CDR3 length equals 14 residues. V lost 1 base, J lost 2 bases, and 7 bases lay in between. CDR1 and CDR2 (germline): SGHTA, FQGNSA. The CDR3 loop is CASSLVGATDTQYF. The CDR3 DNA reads TGTGCCAGCAGCTTAGTCGGGGCCACAGATACGCAGTATTTT.

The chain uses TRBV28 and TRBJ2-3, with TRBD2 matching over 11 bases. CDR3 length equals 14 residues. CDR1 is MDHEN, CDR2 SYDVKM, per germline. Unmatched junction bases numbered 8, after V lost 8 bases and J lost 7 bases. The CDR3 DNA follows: TGTGCCAGCGGCATAGCGGGAGGGCCGAATACGCAGTATTTT. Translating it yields CASGIAGGPNTQYF.

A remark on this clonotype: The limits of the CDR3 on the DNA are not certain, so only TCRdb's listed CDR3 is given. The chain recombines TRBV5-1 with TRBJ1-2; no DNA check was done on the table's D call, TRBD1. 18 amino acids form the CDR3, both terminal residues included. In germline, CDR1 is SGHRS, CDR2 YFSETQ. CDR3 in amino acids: CASSFYSLRQGKNYGYTF.

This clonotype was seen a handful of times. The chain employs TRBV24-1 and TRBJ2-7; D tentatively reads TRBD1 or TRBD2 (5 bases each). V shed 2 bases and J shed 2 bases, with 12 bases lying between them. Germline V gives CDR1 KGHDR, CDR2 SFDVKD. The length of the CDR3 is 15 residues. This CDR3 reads CATSDSTRGAYEQYF. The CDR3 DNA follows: TGTGCCACCAGTGATTCAACAAGGGGAGCCTACGAGCAGTACTTC.

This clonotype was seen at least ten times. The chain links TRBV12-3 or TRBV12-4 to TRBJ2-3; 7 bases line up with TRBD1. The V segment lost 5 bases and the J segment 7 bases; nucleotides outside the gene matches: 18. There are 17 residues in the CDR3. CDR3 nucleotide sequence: TGTGCCAGCAGTCCTACAGGGTCGACAGGGTATGTGAATACGCAGTATTTT. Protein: CASSPTGSTGYVNTQYF.

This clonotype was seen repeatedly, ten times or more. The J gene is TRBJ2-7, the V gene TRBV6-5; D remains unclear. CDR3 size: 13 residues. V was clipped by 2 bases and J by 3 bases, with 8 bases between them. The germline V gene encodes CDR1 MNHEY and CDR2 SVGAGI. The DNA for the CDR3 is TGTGCCAGCAGTTACGAGGCTTACTACGAGCAGTACTTC. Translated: CASSYEAYYEQYF.

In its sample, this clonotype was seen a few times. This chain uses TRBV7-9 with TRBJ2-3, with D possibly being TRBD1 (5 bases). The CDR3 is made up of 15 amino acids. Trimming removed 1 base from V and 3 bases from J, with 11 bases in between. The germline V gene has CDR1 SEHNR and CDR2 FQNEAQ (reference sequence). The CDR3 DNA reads TGTGCCAGCAGCTTAGGGGGCCTGTGGACAGATACGCAGTATTTT. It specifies CASSLGGLWTDTQYF.

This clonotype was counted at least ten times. The DNA of the CDR3 is TGTGCCACCAGTGAGAGCGGCAGCTACGAGCAGTACTTC. Encoded protein: CATSESGSYEQYF. The V call is TRBV24-1, the J call TRBJ2-7; a possible D gene is TRBD2 (5 bases). Germline CDR1 reads KGHDR; CDR2 reads SFDVKD. V was clipped by 4 bases and J by 3 bases, with 9 bases between them. CDR3 length equals 13 residues.